This T cell receptor (beta chain) was sequenced for a study of OX40 agonist ivuxolimab in advanced cancers. Study in general: Of mixed ages from about 20 to 85 and averaging about 65 years, the group was approximately 80% male.

The assay was immunoSEQ multiplex PCR, and TCRdb's table has in-frame clones only and misses some. The data show under 75,000 clones, 81% seen once. Findings of the study overall: Expanded clones were, on average, more numerous in CD8+ T cells than in CD4+.

V lost 3 bases and J lost 6, with 14 bases in between. The CDR3 covers 14 residues. Germline V gives CDR1 MGHRA, CDR2 YSYEKL. This clone has a handful of counts. Its antigen is currently unknown. Sequences were derived from CD4+ or CD8+ T cells sorted from blood, sampled in a trial of the OX40 agonist ivuxolimab. This receptor was identified in an adult with an advanced solid tumor such as melanoma, head and neck, liver or kidney cancer. The chain uses TRBV4-1 and TRBJ1-1, with D tentatively TRBD1 (6 bases). This CDR3 is CASSHTGLGAEAFF. In nucleotides, the CDR3 is TGCGCCAGCAGCCACACAGGGTTAGGCGCTGAAGCTTTCTTT.